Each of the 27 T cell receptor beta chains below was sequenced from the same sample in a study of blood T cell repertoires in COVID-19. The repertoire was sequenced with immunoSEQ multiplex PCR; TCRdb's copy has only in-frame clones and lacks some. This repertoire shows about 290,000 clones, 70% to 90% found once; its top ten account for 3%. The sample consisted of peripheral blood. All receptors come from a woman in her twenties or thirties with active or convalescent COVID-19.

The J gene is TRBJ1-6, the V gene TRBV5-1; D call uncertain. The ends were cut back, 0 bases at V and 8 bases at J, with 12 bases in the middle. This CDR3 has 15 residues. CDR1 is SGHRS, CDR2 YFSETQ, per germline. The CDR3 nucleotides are TGCGCCAGCAGCTTGGAGCCCAGTCAGGATTCACCCCTCCACTTT. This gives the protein CASSLEPSQDSPLHF.

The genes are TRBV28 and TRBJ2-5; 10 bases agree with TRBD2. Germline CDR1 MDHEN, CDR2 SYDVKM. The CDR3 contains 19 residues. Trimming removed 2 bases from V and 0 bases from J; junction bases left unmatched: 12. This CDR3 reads CASSLGDIGLAEHQETQYF. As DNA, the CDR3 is TGTGCCAGCAGTTTAGGGGACATCGGACTAGCGGAACACCAAGAGACCCAGTACTTC.

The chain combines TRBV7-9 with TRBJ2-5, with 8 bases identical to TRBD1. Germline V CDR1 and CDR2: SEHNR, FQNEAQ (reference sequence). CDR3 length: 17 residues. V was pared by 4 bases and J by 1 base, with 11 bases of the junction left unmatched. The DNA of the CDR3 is TGTGCCAGCAGCTATTACCGGGACAGGAGCCTCCAAGAGACCCAGTACTTC. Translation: CASSYYRDRSLQETQYF.

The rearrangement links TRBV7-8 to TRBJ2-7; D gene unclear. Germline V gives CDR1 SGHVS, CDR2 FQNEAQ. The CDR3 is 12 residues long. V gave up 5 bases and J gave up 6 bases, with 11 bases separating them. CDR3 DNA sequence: TGTGCCAGCAGCCCACCCCTAGGCGAGCAGTACTTC. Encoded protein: CASSPPLGEQYF.

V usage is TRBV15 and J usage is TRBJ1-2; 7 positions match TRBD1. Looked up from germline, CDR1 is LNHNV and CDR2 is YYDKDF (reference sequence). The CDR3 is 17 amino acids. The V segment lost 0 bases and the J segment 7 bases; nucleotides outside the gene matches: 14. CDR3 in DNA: TGTGCCACCAGCAGAGATCAGACAGGGCTTCGCCGGGGTGGCTACACCTTC. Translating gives CATSRDQTGLRRGGYTF.

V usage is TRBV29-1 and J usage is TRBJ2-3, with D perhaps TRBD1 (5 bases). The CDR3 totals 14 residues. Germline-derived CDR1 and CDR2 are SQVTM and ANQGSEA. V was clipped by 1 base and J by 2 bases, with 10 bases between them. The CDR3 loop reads CSVEVDTHTDTQYF. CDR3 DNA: TGCAGCGTTGAAGTGGACACCCACACAGATACGCAGTATTTT.

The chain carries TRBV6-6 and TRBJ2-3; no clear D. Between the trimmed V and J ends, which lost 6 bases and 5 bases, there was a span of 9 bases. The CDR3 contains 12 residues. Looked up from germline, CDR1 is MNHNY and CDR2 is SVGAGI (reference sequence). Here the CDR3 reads CASSQAKDTQYF. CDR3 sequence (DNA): TGTGCCAGCAGCCAGGCTAAAGATACGCAGTATTTT.

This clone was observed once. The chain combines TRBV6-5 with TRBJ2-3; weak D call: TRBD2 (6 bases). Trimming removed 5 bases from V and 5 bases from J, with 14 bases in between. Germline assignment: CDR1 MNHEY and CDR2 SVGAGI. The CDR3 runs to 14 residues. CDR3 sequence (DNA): TGTGCCAGCAGTCCAACACGGGAGCGAGATACGCAGTATTTT. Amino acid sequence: CASSPTRERDTQYF.

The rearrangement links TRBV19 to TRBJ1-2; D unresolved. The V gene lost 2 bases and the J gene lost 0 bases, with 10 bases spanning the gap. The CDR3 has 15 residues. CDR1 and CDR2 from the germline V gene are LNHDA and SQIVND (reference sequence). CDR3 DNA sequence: TGTGCCAGTAGTATAAGAGGCAGATCTAACTATGGCTACACCTTC. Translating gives CASSIRGRSNYGYTF. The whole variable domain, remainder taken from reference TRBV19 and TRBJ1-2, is DGGITQSPKYLFRKEGQNVTLSCEQNLNHDAMYWYRQDPGQGLRLIYYSQIVNDFQKGDIAEGYSVSREKKESFPLTVTSAQKNPTAFYLCASSIRGRSNYGYTFGSGTRLTVV.

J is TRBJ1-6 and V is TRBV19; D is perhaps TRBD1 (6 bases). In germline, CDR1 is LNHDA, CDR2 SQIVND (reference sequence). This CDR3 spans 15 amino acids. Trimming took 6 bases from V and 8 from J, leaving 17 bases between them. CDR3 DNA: TGTGCCAGTAGACTACAGGGAGTGGTGGATTCACCCCTCCACTTT. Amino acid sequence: CASRLQGVVDSPLHF.

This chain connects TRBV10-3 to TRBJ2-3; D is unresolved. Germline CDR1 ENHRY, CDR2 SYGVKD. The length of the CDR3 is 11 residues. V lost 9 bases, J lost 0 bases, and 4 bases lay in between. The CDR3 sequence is CAMSSTDTQYF. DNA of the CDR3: TGTGCCATGTCTAGCACAGATACGCAGTATTTT.

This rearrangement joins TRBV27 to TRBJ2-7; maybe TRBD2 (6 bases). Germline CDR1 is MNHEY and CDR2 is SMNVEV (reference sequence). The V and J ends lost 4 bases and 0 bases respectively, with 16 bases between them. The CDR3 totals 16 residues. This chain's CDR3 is CASSSQREASSYEQYF. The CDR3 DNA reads TGTGCCAGCAGTTCCCAGAGGGAGGCGAGCTCCTACGAGCAGTACTTC.

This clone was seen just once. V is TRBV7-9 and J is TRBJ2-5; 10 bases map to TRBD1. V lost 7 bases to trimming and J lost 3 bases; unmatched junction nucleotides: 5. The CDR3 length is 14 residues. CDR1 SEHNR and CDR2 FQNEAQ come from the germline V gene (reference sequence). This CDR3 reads CASTLGTGEETQYF. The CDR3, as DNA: TGTGCCAGCACCTTGGGGACAGGGGAAGAGACCCAGTACTTC. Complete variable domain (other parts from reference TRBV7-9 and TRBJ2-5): DTGVSQNPRHKITKRGQNVTFRCDPISEHNRLYWYRQTLGQGPEFLTYFQNEAQLEKSRLLSDRFSAERPKGSFSTLEIQRTEQGDSAMYLCASTLGTGEETQYFGPGTRLLVL.

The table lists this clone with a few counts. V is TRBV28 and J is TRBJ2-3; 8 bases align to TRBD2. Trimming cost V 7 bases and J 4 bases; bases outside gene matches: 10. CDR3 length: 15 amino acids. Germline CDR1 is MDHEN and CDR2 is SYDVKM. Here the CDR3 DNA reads TGTGCCAGCACCCACGGAGCGGGGGATGCAGATACGCAGTATTTT. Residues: CASTHGAGDADTQYF.

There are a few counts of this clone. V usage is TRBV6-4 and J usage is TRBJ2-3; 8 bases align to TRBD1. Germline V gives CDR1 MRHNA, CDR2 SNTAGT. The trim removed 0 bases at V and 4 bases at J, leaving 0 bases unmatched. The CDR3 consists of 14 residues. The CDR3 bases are TGTGCCAGCAGTGACTCGACAGGGGCAGATACGCAGTATTTT. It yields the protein CASSDSTGADTQYF.

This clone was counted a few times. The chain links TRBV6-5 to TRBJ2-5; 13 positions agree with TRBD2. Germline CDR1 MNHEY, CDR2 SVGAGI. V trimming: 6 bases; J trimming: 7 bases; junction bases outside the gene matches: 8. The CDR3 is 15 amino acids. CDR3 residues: CASSRTSGSRGTQYF. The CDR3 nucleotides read TGTGCCAGCAGCCGGACTAGCGGGAGCCGGGGGACCCAGTACTTC.

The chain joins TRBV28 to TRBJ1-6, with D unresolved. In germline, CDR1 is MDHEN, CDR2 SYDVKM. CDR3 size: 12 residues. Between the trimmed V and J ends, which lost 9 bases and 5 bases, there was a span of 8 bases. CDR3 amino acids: CASGSHNSPLHF. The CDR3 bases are TGTGCCAGTGGGAGCCATAATTCACCCCTCCACTTT.

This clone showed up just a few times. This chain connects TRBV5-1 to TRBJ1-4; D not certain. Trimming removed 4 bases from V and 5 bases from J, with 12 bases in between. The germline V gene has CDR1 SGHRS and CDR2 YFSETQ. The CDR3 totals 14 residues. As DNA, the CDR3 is TGCGCCAGCAGCCACCGGGATAAAAATGAAAAACTGTTTTTT. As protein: CASSHRDKNEKLFF.

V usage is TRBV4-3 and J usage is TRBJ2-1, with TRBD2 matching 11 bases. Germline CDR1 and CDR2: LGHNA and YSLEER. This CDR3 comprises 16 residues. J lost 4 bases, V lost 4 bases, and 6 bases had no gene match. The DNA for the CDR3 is TGCGCCAGCAGCCCAACTAGCGGGGGCCTATACAATGAGCAGTTCTTC. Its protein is CASSPTSGGLYNEQFF.

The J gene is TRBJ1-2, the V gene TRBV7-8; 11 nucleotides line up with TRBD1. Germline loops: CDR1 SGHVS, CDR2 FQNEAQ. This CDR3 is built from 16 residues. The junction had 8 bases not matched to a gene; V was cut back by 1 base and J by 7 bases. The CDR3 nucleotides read TGTGCCAGCAGCTTAGTTGGACAGGGGGCGGGGTTTGGCTACACCTTC. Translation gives CASSLVGQGAGFGYTF.

CDR3 region: CASSPRTGTGNDSPLHF. Written as DNA, the CDR3 is TGTGCCAGCAGCCCCCGGACAGGGACGGGTAATGATTCACCCCTCCACTTT. V gene TRBV6-2 or TRBV6-3 combines with J gene TRBJ1-6; 8 positions match TRBD1. The germline gives CDR1 MNHEY, CDR2 SVGEGT. V lost 6 bases and J lost 8; bases outside the gene matches: 15. CDR3 length: 17 amino acids.

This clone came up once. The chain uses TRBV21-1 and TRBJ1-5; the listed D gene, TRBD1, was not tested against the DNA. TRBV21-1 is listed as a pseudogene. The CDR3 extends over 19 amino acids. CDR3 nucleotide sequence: TGTGCCAGCAGCAAAACCAAGCCCAGGGGACAGTATAGCAATCAGCCCCAGCATTTT. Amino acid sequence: CASSKTKPRGQYSNQPQHF.

Here the CDR3 reads CASIPDYSGTEAFF. The CDR3 DNA reads as TGTGCCAGCATCCCGGACTACAGCGGCACTGAAGCTTTCTTT. The J gene is TRBJ1-1, the V gene TRBV7-2, with no clear D. There are 14 residues in the CDR3. The ends were cut back, 7 bases at V and 4 bases at J, with 16 bases in the middle. The germline CDR1 and CDR2 sequences are SGHTA and FQGNSA.

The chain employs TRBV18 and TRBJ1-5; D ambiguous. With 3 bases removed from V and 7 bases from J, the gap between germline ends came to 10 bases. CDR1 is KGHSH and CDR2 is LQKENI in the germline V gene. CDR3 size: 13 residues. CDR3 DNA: TGTGCCAGCTCACCCACGGGGAACCAGCCCCAGCATTTT. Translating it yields CASSPTGNQPQHF.

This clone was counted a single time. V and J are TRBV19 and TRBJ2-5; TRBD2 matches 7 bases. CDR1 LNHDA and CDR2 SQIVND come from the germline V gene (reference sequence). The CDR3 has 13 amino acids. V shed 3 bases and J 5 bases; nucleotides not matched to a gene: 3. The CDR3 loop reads CASSIPGRETQYF. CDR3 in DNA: TGTGCCAGTAGTATCCCCGGGAGGGAGACCCAGTACTTC.

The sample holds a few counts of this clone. Here the CDR3 DNA reads TGTGCCAGCATGACAGGGGGCGGGTATGGCTACACCTTC. As protein: CASMTGGGYGYTF. This chain links TRBV12-3 or TRBV12-4 with TRBJ1-2, with 10 bases identical to TRBD1. CDR3 length equals 13 residues. J lost 5 bases, V lost 7 bases, and 4 bases had no gene match.

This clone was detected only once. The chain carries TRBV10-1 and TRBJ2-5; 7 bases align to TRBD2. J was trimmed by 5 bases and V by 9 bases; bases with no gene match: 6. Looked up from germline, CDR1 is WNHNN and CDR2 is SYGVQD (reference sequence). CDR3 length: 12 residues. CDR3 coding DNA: TGCGCCAGTTCCCGGGGAGGGGAGACCCAGTACTTC. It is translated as CASSRGGETQYF.